This TCR beta chain comes out of a study of T cell changes during pregnancy in multiple sclerosis (dated by TCRdb to about 2019). In the study overall: Changes in the T cell repertoire over the course of pregnancy were examined in this study in women with multiple sclerosis.

As concerns this clone: The clone's antigen remains unknown. Per-base quality was not reported, and no clone a single base away is much larger than it.

Counted from cysteine to phenylalanine, this CDR3 has 13 amino acids. This entry keeps only the CDR3 DNA: 39 bases, framed from base 1. The germline V gene specifies SNHLY as CDR1 and FYNNEI as CDR2. V gives up 2 bases and J gives up 8 bases, and the segment between their germline ends measures 12 bases. Receptor amplification or capture employed the immunoSEQ multiplex PCR assay. TCRdb mirrors the immuneACCESS table, restricted to in-frame sequences. Some clones are absent from its copies; in checked studies, under half trace to an unresolved V gene, and the reason for the others is unknown. The sample has about 98,000 clones on record, around 90% of them singletons. Roughly 2.1% of the sample lies in the top ten.

Material: peripheral blood, obtained after pregnancy. The receptor chain draws on TRBV2 and TRBJ1-1; there is no confident call for the D gene. This TCR came from a female donor in good health, enrolled as a control in a pregnancy study. The base sequence is TGTGCCAGCAGTGAAAACCCTCGACTAGAAGCTTTCTTT. Its product reads: CASSENPRLEAFF.